The TCR beta chain under discussion was sequenced for a study of blood T cell repertoires in COVID-19. The cohort comprised adults aged 18 to 89 years residing in approximately 22 US areas. Study processing details: Quantification of nucleated cells was approximated via reference gene primer amplification. Some clones are missing from TCRdb's copy, which holds only in-frame ones; the method was immunoSEQ multiplex PCR. The V and J calls and the clone size are those of that table, but D and trimming were determined from the DNA. Of over 150,000 clones listed, roughly 87% are singletons. This clone has a handful of counts. V was shortened by 5 bases and J by 1 base, with 12 bases between the two germline ends. Germline values: CDR1 KGHDR, CDR2 SFDVKD. This CDR3 comprises 15 residues.

The sequenced material came from PBMCs or T cells enriched from blood (not recorded which). The TCR comes from a woman aged 30 to 39 who had recovered from COVID-19. The chain combines TRBV24-1 with TRBJ2-3; possibly TRBD2 for D (6 bases). The CDR3 region is CATSALAGRTDTQYF. In DNA form, the CDR3 reads TGTGCCACCAGTGCCCTCGCGGGGCGCACAGATACGCAGTATTTT.